Listed below are T cell receptor beta chains from one sample, sequenced in a study of blood T cell repertoires in COVID-19. Generated by immunoSEQ multiplex PCR, the TCRdb table keeps only in-frame clones and is missing some. The sample has approximately 80,000 clones; 76% are singletons. Sequencing was performed on peripheral blood. The receptors stem from a man between 70 and 80 years old with active or convalescent COVID-19. Both conserved end residues are part of each CDR3. Fields, in order: V gene, J gene, clone size, D gene, CDR3 DNA, CDR3 protein. The D gene is left open where the match is weak. Clone sizes are given selectively: once, few, many, or a class where the clone is expanded.

>TRBV6-6|TRBJ2-1|NA|TRBD2
TGTGCCAGCAGTTTAGCGGGTAACTACAATGAGCAGTTCTTC
CASSLAGNYNEQFF
>TRBV2|TRBJ2-7|NA|TRBD2
TGTGCCAGCAGGAAGGGACTAGCGGGGGCGTACGAGCAGTACTTC
CASRKGLAGAYEQYF
>TRBV19|TRBJ1-1|NA|NA
TGTGCCGCCCGGACAGCCACAAACACTGAAGCTTTCTTT
CAARTATNTEAFF
>TRBV30|TRBJ1-1|NA|NA
TGTGCCTGGAGCACCCTCCCGGGGGGGACTGAAGCTTTCTTT
CAWSTLPGGTEAFF
>TRBV5-6|TRBJ1-6|few|TRBD1
TGTGCCACCTCCAGACAGGGGAGAGTCTCACCCCTCCACTTT
CATSRQGRVSPLHF
>TRBV2|TRBJ1-6|few|NA
TGTGCCAGCAGTGTAGGGGCCCATAATTCACCCCTCCACTTT
CASSVGAHNSPLHF
>TRBV18|TRBJ1-1|NA|TRBD1
TGTGCCAGCTCACCGGTCTGGGGGACAGAGAACACTGAAGCTTTCTTT
CASSPVWGTENTEAFF
>TRBV6-6|TRBJ2-1|NA|TRBD1
TGTGCCAGCAACGAAGGGACAGGGGGATACAATGAGCAGTTCTTC
CASNEGTGGYNEQFF
>TRBV5-6|TRBJ1-1|NA|TRBD1
TGTGCCAGCAGCTGGAATTCAGGGGGCGCTTTCTTT
CASSWNSGGAFF
>TRBV7-8|TRBJ2-5|NA|TRBD2
TGTGCCAGCAGCCGAACTAGCGCCCGGACTGAGACCCAGTACTTC
CASSRTSARTETQYF
>TRBV2|TRBJ2-3|NA|NA
TGTGCCAGCAGTGAAAGGTCTCGGGGAACAGATACGCAGTATTTT
CASSERSRGTDTQYF
>TRBV19|TRBJ2-2|NA|TRBD2
TGTGCCAGTACCCCTAGCGGGGCGCGGGCCGGGGAGCTGTTTTTT
CASTPSGARAGELFF
>TRBV20-1|TRBJ1-1|few|TRBD1
TGCAGTGCTAGTCAGGGGGATGGAGCTTTCTTT
CSASQGDGAFF
>TRBV7-7|TRBJ1-1|NA|NA
TGTGCCAGCAGCCCCAGGGTGGACACTGAAGCTTTCTTT
CASSPRVDTEAFF
>TRBV14|TRBJ1-2|NA|TRBD1
TGTGCCAGCAGCCTCGTCCAGCCGGGACAGGTTTATTTC
CASSLVQPGQVYF
>TRBV5-4|TRBJ2-2|NA|NA
TGTGCCAGCAGCTCGGACTTCATGAACACCGGGGAGCTGTTTTTT
CASSSDFMNTGELFF
>TRBV6-8|TRBJ1-5|NA|NA
TGTGCCAGCAGGGCACATCGCAATCAGCCCCAGCATTTT
CASRAHRNQPQHF
>TRBV5-1|TRBJ2-3|NA|NA
TGCGCCAGCAGCTTAAACGGGGTTGGGAGAGATACGCAGTATTTT
CASSLNGVGRDTQYF
>TRBV7-2|TRBJ1-5|NA|NA
TGTGCCAGCAGCTTAGGTCCGACTAATCAGCCCCAGCATTTT
CASSLGPTNQPQHF
>TRBV18|TRBJ2-2|NA|NA
TGTGCCAGCTCACCACGACACGTCGCGAACACCGGGGAGCTGTTTTTT
CASSPRHVANTGELFF